The entry below gives a single TCR beta chain sequence along with its context. The data were produced by immunoSEQ multiplex PCR, yet TCRdb's version contains in-frame clones alone and is incomplete. Of approximately 250,000 clones in the sample, almost 85% were seen once. The CDR3 sequence is 16 residues long. V shed 6 bases, J shed 0 bases, and the junction held 7 bases outside the gene matches. CDR1 and CDR2 (germline): SQVTM, ANQGSEA. This entry belongs to a study of blood T cell repertoires in COVID-19. Study as a whole: Nucleic acid was either cDNA or gDNA, and it came from T cells, B-cell-depleted T cells, or PBMCs.

Membership in each cohort depended on participant-reported clinical history. Recovery among Cohort 3 donors was established by two negative PCRs, clearance, or symptom resolution. The TCR comes from a man aged 40-49 years who had recovered from COVID-19. The sample comprised PBMCs or T cells enriched from blood (not recorded which). The rearrangement uses TRBV29-1 and TRBJ1-5, with 11 bases aligning to TRBD1. CDR3 loop: CSVAGTGGYSNQPQHF. In nucleotides, the CDR3 is TGCAGCGTGGCCGGGACAGGGGGTTATAGCAATCAGCCCCAGCATTTT.